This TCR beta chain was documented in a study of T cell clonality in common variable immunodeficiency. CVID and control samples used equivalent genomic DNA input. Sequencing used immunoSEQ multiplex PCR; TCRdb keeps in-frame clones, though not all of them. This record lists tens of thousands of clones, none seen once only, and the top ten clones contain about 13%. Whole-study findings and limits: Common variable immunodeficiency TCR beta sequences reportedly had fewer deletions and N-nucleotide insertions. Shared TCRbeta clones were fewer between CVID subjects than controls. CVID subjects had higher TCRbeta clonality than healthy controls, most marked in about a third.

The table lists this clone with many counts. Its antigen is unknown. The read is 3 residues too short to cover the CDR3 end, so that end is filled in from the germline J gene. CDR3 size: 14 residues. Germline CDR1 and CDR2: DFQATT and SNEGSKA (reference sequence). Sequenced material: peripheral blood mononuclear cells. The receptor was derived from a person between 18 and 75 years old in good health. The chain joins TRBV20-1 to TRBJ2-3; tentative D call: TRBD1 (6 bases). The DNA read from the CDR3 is TGCAGTGCAGGGGGTAGCGTCGTGGAAGAGACG. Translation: CSAGGSVVEET. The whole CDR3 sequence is CSAGGSVVEETQYF.